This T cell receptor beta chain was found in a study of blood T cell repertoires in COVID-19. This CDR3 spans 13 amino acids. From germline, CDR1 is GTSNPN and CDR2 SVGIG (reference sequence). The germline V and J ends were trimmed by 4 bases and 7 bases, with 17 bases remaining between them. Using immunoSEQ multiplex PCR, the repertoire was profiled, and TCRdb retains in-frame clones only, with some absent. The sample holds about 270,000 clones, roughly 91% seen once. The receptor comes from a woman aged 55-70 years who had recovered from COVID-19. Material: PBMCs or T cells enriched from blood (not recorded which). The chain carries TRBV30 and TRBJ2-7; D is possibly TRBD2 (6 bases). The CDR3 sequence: CAWNTGGPKEQYF. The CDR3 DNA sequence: TGTGCCTGGAATACAGGAGGGCCGAAAGAGCAGTACTTC. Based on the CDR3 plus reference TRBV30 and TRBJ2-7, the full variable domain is SQTIHQWPATLVQPVGSPLSLECTVEGTSNPNLYWYRQAAGRGLQLLFYSVGIGQISSEVPQNLSASRPQDRQFILSSKKLLLSDSGFYLCAWNTGGPKEQYFGPGTRLTVT.